The 21 T cell receptor beta chains below come from one sample, sequenced in a study of CD8 T cell repertoires and HIV-1 epitope variants. Antigen specificity for these receptors is unknown. Profiled with immunoSEQ multiplex PCR; TCRdb holds only in-frame clones, not every one. The data hold approximately 5,000 clones, with 65% to 75% observed a single time. The sequenced material came from cultured CD8+ T cells derived from PBMCs. These receptors were obtained from a male donor with HIV.

Only one count was recorded for this clone. The chain links TRBV4-1 to TRBJ2-5, with D possibly TRBD2 on 7 matching bases. Germline loops: CDR1 MGHRA, CDR2 YSYEKL. V was pared by 1 base and J by 2 bases, with 11 bases between. This CDR3 contains 15 residues. CDR3 DNA sequence: TGCGCCAGCAGCCAAGGAGGGGGGGAACAAGAGACCCAGTACTTC. This gives the protein CASSQGGGEQETQYF.

The genes are TRBV7-8 and TRBJ2-7, with a tentative D call TRBD1 (5 bases). The germline V gene encodes CDR1 SGHVS and CDR2 FQNEAQ. The CDR3 runs 15 residues. Trimming pared 4 bases from V and 3 bases from J, leaving 16 bases between. The CDR3 region is CASSYPETELYEQYF. In nucleotides, the CDR3 is TGTGCCAGCAGCTACCCCGAGACAGAACTCTACGAGCAGTACTTC.

The chain combines TRBV14 with TRBJ2-1; 10 nucleotides match TRBD2. This CDR3 comprises 17 residues. The V gene's germline CDR1 is SGHDN and CDR2 FVKESK. V was pared by 2 bases and J by 4 bases, with 8 bases of the junction left unmatched. CDR3 residues: CASSQSRASGGYNEQFF. The CDR3 DNA reads TGTGCCAGCAGCCAAAGTAGGGCTAGCGGGGGATACAATGAGCAGTTCTTC.

The V gene is TRBV7-2, the J gene TRBJ2-1; 10 nucleotides agree with TRBD1. Germline V gives CDR1 SGHTA, CDR2 FQGNSA. The CDR3 length is 14 residues. With 3 bases clipped from V and 6 bases from J, the junction kept 2 bases outside the gene matches. CDR3 in amino acids: CASSLGQGPNEQFF. CDR3 bases: TGTGCCAGCAGCTTGGGACAGGGGCCCAATGAGCAGTTCTTC. Filled out from reference TRBV7-2 and TRBJ2-1, the complete variable domain reads GAGVSQSPSNKVTEKGKDVELRCDPISGHTALYWYRQSLGQGLEFLIYFQGNSAPDKSGLPSDRFSAERTGGSVSTLTIQRTQQEDSAVYLCASSLGQGPNEQFFGPGTRLTVL.

The rearrangement joins TRBV28 to TRBJ2-1; 7 bases are shared with TRBD1. After removal of 3 bases from V and 7 bases from J, the junction contained 6 bases not matched to a gene. Germline-derived CDR1 and CDR2 are MDHEN and SYDVKM. The CDR3 sequence is 14 residues long. The CDR3 loop is CASSFFGQENEQFF. The CDR3 region has the DNA TGTGCCAGCAGTTTTTTCGGACAGGAAAATGAGCAGTTCTTC.

This chain links TRBV28 with TRBJ2-4; 9 nucleotides align to TRBD1. CDR1 MDHEN and CDR2 SYDVKM come from the germline V gene. With V trimmed by 5 bases and J by 0 bases, 11 bases remained unmatched. The CDR3 is 18 residues long. CDR3 loop: CASSPPGQGGLAKNIQYF. In DNA form, the CDR3 reads TGTGCCAGCAGTCCCCCGGGACAGGGTGGACTAGCCAAAAACATTCAGTACTTC.

The V gene is TRBV9, the J gene TRBJ2-5; D possibly corresponds to TRBD1 (6 bases). The germline gives CDR1 SGDLS, CDR2 YYNGEE. Trimming removed 7 bases from V and 5 bases from J, with 15 bases in between. The CDR3 extends over 13 amino acids. CDR3 nucleotides: TGTGCCAGCGGACAGTCTGGGGTTGAGACCCAGTACTTC. Residues: CASGQSGVETQYF.

V and J are TRBV5-4 and TRBJ1-6; perhaps TRBD1 as D (6 bases). This CDR3 region has 15 residues. Trimming removed 5 bases at V and 1 base at J, with 10 bases between. Germline V gene data show CDR1 as SGHNT and CDR2 as YYREEE (reference sequence). The chain's CDR3 is CASSSQGSYNSPLHF. Here the CDR3 DNA reads TGTGCCAGCAGTTCGCAGGGGTCCTATAATTCACCCCTCCACTTT.

Turning to this clone: One end of the junction does not line up with germline, which may come from a read error. This sequence joins TRBV6-5 and TRBJ1-1; D not certain. CDR3 length: 13 residues. Germline values: CDR1 MNHEY, CDR2 SVGAGI. CDR3 coding DNA: TGTGCCAGCAGTTATTTCGAGAAGGATAAGTTTTACTTT. Translation gives CASSYFEKDKFYF.

The rearrangement joins TRBV6-6 to TRBJ2-1; tentative D call: TRBD2 (6 bases). Trimming stripped 4 bases from V and 9 bases from J, with 22 bases between. The CDR3 covers 16 residues. Germline values: CDR1 MNHNY, CDR2 SVGAGI (reference sequence). Written as DNA, the CDR3 is TGTGCCAGCAGTTCTCTAAGGGTCGGGAAGGAGGGTGAGCAGTTCTTC. This gives the protein CASSSLRVGKEGEQFF.

CDR3 nucleotide sequence: TGTGCCAGTAGTATAGTGAGCTCCTACAATGAGCAGTTCTTC. Translated: CASSIVSSYNEQFF. This chain links TRBV19 with TRBJ2-1; D not resolved. The ends were cut back, 1 base at V and 0 bases at J, with 4 bases in the middle. Germline CDR1 LNHDA, CDR2 SQIVND (reference sequence). The CDR3 runs to 14 residues.

This clone is termed medium-sized (0.01 to 0.1%). This chain connects TRBV7-2 to TRBJ1-2; weak D call: TRBD1 (6 bases). V was trimmed by 2 bases and J by 8 bases, leaving 15 bases between them. The germline V gene has CDR1 SGHTA and CDR2 FQGNSA. The CDR3 has 14 residues. CDR3 residues: CASSLQVPGEGYTF. CDR3 DNA sequence: TGTGCCAGCAGCTTACAGGTGCCAGGGGAAGGCTACACCTTC. Combining the CDR3 with reference TRBV7-2 and TRBJ1-2 gives the whole variable domain GAGVSQSPSNKVTEKGKDVELRCDPISGHTALYWYRQSLGQGLEFLIYFQGNSAPDKSGLPSDRFSAERTGGSVSTLTIQRTQQEDSAVYLCASSLQVPGEGYTFGSGTRLTVV.

This clone was detected a few times. The chain has TRBV9 and TRBJ2-1; 12 nucleotides align to TRBD2. CDR3 length: 16 residues. Germline values: CDR1 SGDLS, CDR2 YYNGEE. V gave up 3 bases and J gave up 6 bases; unmatched junction bases: 7. The DNA of the CDR3 is TGTGCCAGCAGCGGACCGACTAGCGGGGGACGCAATGAGCAGTTCTTC. It codes for CASSGPTSGGRNEQFF.

The chain employs TRBV7-2 and TRBJ2-3; 9 bases match TRBD2. Germline V gene data show CDR1 as SGHTA and CDR2 as FQGNSA. There are 17 residues in the CDR3. After removal of 5 bases from V and 2 bases from J, the junction contained 11 bases not matched to a gene. The chain's CDR3 is CASSHRRGGPNTDTQYF. CDR3 DNA sequence: TGTGCCAGCAGCCACCGGCGGGGGGGGCCGAACACAGATACGCAGTATTTT.

This clone has a handful of counts. CDR3 sequence reads: CASSFEETQYF. The CDR3 bases are TGTGCCAGCAGTTTCGAGGAGACCCAGTACTTC. The V and J genes are TRBV28 and TRBJ2-5; D is undetermined. Germline values: CDR1 MDHEN, CDR2 SYDVKM. There are 11 residues in the CDR3. V lost 3 bases and J 5 bases, leaving 4 bases between the germline ends.

The rearrangement uses TRBV30 and TRBJ2-2, with TRBD1 matching 10 bases. V dropped 6 bases and J dropped 6; count of bases not matched to a gene: 13. CDR1 and CDR2 from the germline V gene are GTSNPN and SVGIG (reference sequence). This CDR3 is 16 amino acids long. CDR3 loop: CACPPGATGGSGELFF. The CDR3 DNA is TGTGCCTGTCCCCCCGGCGCGACAGGGGGCTCCGGGGAGCTGTTTTTT.

This clone appeared once. The CDR3 nucleotides read TGTGCCAGCTCACCTCGCCGGGGGCGGTCGCACTATGGCTACACCTTC. It specifies CASSPRRGRSHYGYTF. The chain combines TRBV18 with TRBJ1-2; perhaps TRBD1 as D (6 bases). Germline V lookup: CDR1 KGHSH, CDR2 LQKENI. This CDR3 has 16 residues. V gave up 3 bases and J gave up 3 bases, with 17 bases separating them.

The CDR3 DNA follows: TGTGCCAGCAGCTCTGGGACTAGCGGGGGAAATGAGCAGTTCTTC. Its protein product is CASSSGTSGGNEQFF. This rearrangement joins TRBV7-6 to TRBJ2-1, with 14 bases matching TRBD2. This CDR3 is 15 amino acids long. Germline V gives CDR1 SGHVS, CDR2 FNYEAQ. Losses at the gene ends were 4 bases for V and 7 bases for J; bases not matched to a gene: 3.

V is TRBV5-6 and J is TRBJ1-4; 8 bases are a match to TRBD1. CDR3 length: 16 amino acids. Per germline, CDR1 SGHDT and CDR2 YYEEEE. V dropped 4 bases and J dropped 8; count of bases not matched to a gene: 13. CDR3 region: CASSPGQQGGGEKLFF. In nucleotides, the CDR3 is TGTGCCAGCAGCCCAGGCCAACAGGGGGGTGGCGAAAAACTGTTTTTT.

The chain combines TRBV19 with TRBJ2-1; D could derive from TRBD1 or TRBD2 (5 bases each). V lost 0 bases to trimming and J lost 5 bases, with 11 bases between them. This CDR3 is 15 amino acids long. Germline V gene sequence: CDR1 LNHDA, CDR2 SQIVND (reference sequence). CDR3 region: CASSIEDGTHNEQFF. The DNA of the CDR3 is TGTGCCAGTAGTATAGAGGACGGGACCCACAATGAGCAGTTCTTC.

CDR3 in DNA: TGTGCCATCAGTGAGCCAGACAGTTCTGACGAGCAGTACTTC. This codes for CAISEPDSSDEQYF. The rearrangement links TRBV10-3 to TRBJ2-7, with D maybe TRBD1 (5 bases). The CDR3 has 14 amino acids. Germline assignment: CDR1 ENHRY and CDR2 SYGVKD. Trimming shortened V by 2 bases and J by 5 bases, and 13 bases separated the two germline ends.